This T cell receptor beta chain is from a study of long-term antiretroviral therapy in people with HIV. About the research overall: By about a decade, the earliest samples predate the 2015 immediate-ART recommendation. Points from the study as a whole: An increase in diversity followed ART, yet levels stayed below transplant donor controls.

CDR3 size: 12 residues. Trimming cost V 5 bases and J 3 bases, with 5 bases left between them. Germline CDR1 reads MDHEN; CDR2 reads SYDVKM. Each participant with HIV received care in the United States. Cryopreserved PBMC numbered about 0.85-10 million per sample before DNA extraction. Survey level was the resolution at which the v3.0 immunoSEQ assay ran. Sequencing was performed with immunoSEQ multiplex PCR; in TCRdb, only in-frame clones are kept and a portion is missing. This sample has 20,000 to 30,000 clones, with approximately 81% found just once. With regard to this clone: The antigen remains unidentified.

J is TRBJ2-1 and V is TRBV28, with D unclear. The sequenced sample was unsorted PBMCs, obtained at the start of antiretroviral therapy, before treatment. This receptor was taken from a woman under 30 with HIV. The DNA for the CDR3 is TGTGCCAGCAGTACGGTCTACAATGAGCAGTTCTTC. Translated, it gives CASSTVYNEQFF.